This entry lists 23 T cell receptor beta chains sequenced from one sample in a study of T cells in tuberculosis. Sequenced by immunoSEQ multiplex PCR; TCRdb stores in-frame clones only, minus some. This sample has 40,000 to 50,000 clones, with 95% found just once. The sequenced sample consisted of PBMCs. The receptors were gathered from a donor between 10 and 35 years old with latent tuberculosis or without tuberculosis infection.

CDR3 DNA: TGCAGCGCCGAAAGGGGGGGGTATACTGAAGCTTTCTTT. This translates into CSAERGGYTEAFF. The V call is TRBV29-1, the J call TRBJ1-1; possible D gene TRBD1, 6 bases. V was shortened by 7 bases and J by 5 bases, with 17 bases between the two germline ends. The CDR3 has 13 amino acids. Germline V gene data show CDR1 as SQVTM and CDR2 as ANQGSEA.

The rearrangement joins TRBV9 to TRBJ1-2; D is possibly TRBD1 (5 bases). Germline V gives CDR1 SGDLS, CDR2 YYNGEE. The CDR3 spans 15 residues. With 2 bases removed from V and 0 bases from J, the gap between germline ends came to 11 bases. The CDR3 region has the DNA TGTGCCAGCAGCGTCCGGACAACCGCTAACTATGGCTACACCTTC. Its protein product is CASSVRTTANYGYTF.

The CDR3 DNA reads as TGTGCCAGCAGTTTATCGGGCAGGCACACTGAAGCTTTCTTT. Its protein product is CASSLSGRHTEAFF. This chain joins TRBV27 and TRBJ1-1, with D unclear. Germline V gene data show CDR1 as MNHEY and CDR2 as SMNVEV (reference sequence). The germline V and J ends were trimmed by 0 bases and 3 bases, with 8 bases remaining between them. The CDR3 spans 14 residues.

V usage is TRBV28 and J usage is TRBJ1-1; D remains ambiguous. Trimming pared 5 bases from V and 3 bases from J, leaving 16 bases between. Per the germline V gene, CDR1 is MDHEN and CDR2 is SYDVKM. This CDR3 has 15 residues. The CDR3 DNA sequence: TGTGCCAGCAGTCCTTCCCGGATGAGGGACACTGAAGCTTTCTTT. It is translated as CASSPSRMRDTEAFF.

The chain uses TRBV6-6 and TRBJ1-6, with a possible D match to TRBD1 (5 bases). This CDR3 region has 15 residues. Per the germline V gene, CDR1 is MNHNY and CDR2 is SVGAGI (reference sequence). Trimming removed 4 bases at V and 3 bases at J, with 10 bases between. CDR3 protein: CASSSIDSYNSPLHF. CDR3 nucleotides: TGTGCCAGCAGTTCCATCGACAGCTATAATTCACCCCTCCACTTT.

V gene TRBV19 combines with J gene TRBJ1-4; 9 bases match TRBD1. With 1 base clipped from V and 6 bases from J, the junction kept 6 bases outside the gene matches. This CDR3 contains 16 residues. Germline loops: CDR1 LNHDA, CDR2 SQIVND (reference sequence). The DNA for the CDR3 is TGTGCCAGTAGTATAGTAGGACAGGGGAAGGATGAAAAACTGTTTTTT. This codes for CASSIVGQGKDEKLFF.

The rearrangement links TRBV10-3 to TRBJ2-7; weak D call: TRBD2 (5 bases). V was cut by 6 bases and J by 0 bases, with 15 bases left in between. The length of the CDR3 is 15 residues. The germline V gene encodes CDR1 ENHRY and CDR2 SYGVKD. CDR3: CAIRPGLGSSYEQYF. CDR3 in DNA: TGTGCCATCAGACCCGGACTGGGGAGCTCCTACGAGCAGTACTTC.

The V and J genes are TRBV5-1 and TRBJ1-2; tentative D call: TRBD1 (5 bases). V was pared by 3 bases and J by 8 bases, with 14 bases between. The CDR3 loop spans 13 amino acids. Looked up from germline, CDR1 is SGHRS and CDR2 is YFSETQ. The CDR3 DNA reads TGCGCCAGCAGCTCAGCGGGGGATTCAGGCTACACCTTC. Translating gives CASSSAGDSGYTF.

CDR3 in amino acids: CASLGSSTDTQYF. Written as DNA, the CDR3 is TGTGCCAGCCTCGGGTCTAGCACAGATACGCAGTATTTT. This chain links TRBV5-5 with TRBJ2-3; no clear D gene. This CDR3 contains 13 residues. Germline CDR1 reads SGHKS; CDR2 reads YYEKEE (reference sequence). Trimming took 7 bases from V and 0 from J, leaving 9 bases between them.

This clone has a single count. CDR3 sequence: CASSSGDGGTQYF. The CDR3 coding sequence is TGTGCCAGCAGTTCGGGTGACGGCGGGACCCAGTACTTC. This chain uses TRBV6-5 with TRBJ2-5; D call uncertain. The CDR3 sequence is 13 residues long. The germline V gene encodes CDR1 MNHEY and CDR2 SVGAGI. Trimming pared 4 bases from V and 7 bases from J, leaving 13 bases between.

The V and J genes are TRBV6-6 and TRBJ2-5, with 9 bases matching TRBD2. Germline V gene lookup returns CDR1 MNHNY and CDR2 SVGAGI (reference sequence). This CDR3 has 15 amino acids. The V and J ends lost 5 bases and 5 bases, in that order; junction bases with no gene match: 9. Written as DNA, the CDR3 is TGTGCCAGCAGTCCTTATAGCGGGGGCTCCGAGACCCAGTACTTC. Translated: CASSPYSGGSETQYF.

J is TRBJ1-2 and V is TRBV5-1; perhaps TRBD1 as D (6 bases). CDR3 length: 15 amino acids. V was cut by 4 bases and J by 8 bases, with 21 bases left in between. Germline V gives CDR1 SGHRS, CDR2 YFSETQ. Here the CDR3 DNA reads TGCGCCAGCAGCCACCTCAAAGGGGGTTCCGACGGCTACACCTTC. Residues: CASSHLKGGSDGYTF.

Notes on this clone: One junction end does not reproduce the germline sequence, and a read error may be involved. This rearrangement joins TRBV6-6 to TRBJ1-5; possibly TRBD1 for D (6 bases). The germline V gene has CDR1 MNHNY and CDR2 SVGAGI (reference sequence). The CDR3 covers 15 residues. The CDR3, as DNA: TGTGCCAGCAGTTACAAAGGGGGGGGCAAACAGCCCCAGCATTTT. Its translation is CASSYKGGGKQPQHF.

The chain combines TRBV11-2 with TRBJ1-1; D uncertain. Trimming cost V 5 bases and J 8 bases, with 12 bases left between them. This CDR3 is built from 12 residues. The V gene's germline CDR1 is SGHAT and CDR2 FQNNGV. The chain's CDR3 is CASSINLGEAFF. The CDR3 region has the DNA TGTGCCAGCAGCATTAACCTGGGCGAAGCTTTCTTT.

Comments on this clone: Sequence at one end of the junction differs from germline and may be a read error. The V call is TRBV7-2, the J call TRBJ1-2; D uncertain. This CDR3 region has 14 residues. Per the germline V gene, CDR1 is SGHTA and CDR2 is FQGNSA. DNA for the CDR3: TGTGCCAGCACCTTACGGGAGTCTAACTATGGCTACACCTTC. Residues: CASTLRESNYGYTF.

Regarding this clone: Germline is not matched at one junction end, which may reflect a read error. This specimen includes other DNA sequences encoding the same CDR3. The chain uses TRBV30 and TRBJ1-4; the D gene is possibly TRBD1 (5 bases). CDR3 length: 14 residues. Germline lookup yields CDR1 GTSNPN and CDR2 SVGIG (reference sequence). The DNA of the CDR3 is TGCGCCTGGAGGCAGGGTGAATGGGATGAAAAACTGTTTTTT. As protein: CAWRQGEWDEKLFF. The full variable domain, completed using reference TRBV30 and TRBJ1-4, is SQTIHQWPATLVQPVGSPLSLECTVEGTSNPNLYWYRQAAGRGLQLLFYSVGIGQISSEVPQNLSASRPQDRQFILSSKKLLLSDSGFYLCAWRQGEWDEKLFFGSGTQLSVL.

The chain couples TRBV6-1 to TRBJ1-1, with 9 bases that match TRBD1. Trimming cost V 4 bases and J 4 bases; bases outside gene matches: 4. CDR1 and CDR2 from the germline V gene are MNHNS and SASEGT. There are 14 residues in the CDR3. In DNA form, the CDR3 reads TGTGCCAGCAGTGCAGGACAGGGGATCACTGAAGCTTTCTTT. This encodes CASSAGQGITEAFF.

CDR3 bases: TGTGCCAGCTCACTGACTAGCGGGACAAATTACGAGCAGTACTTC. Protein sequence: CASSLTSGTNYEQYF. The gene calls are TRBV18 and TRBJ2-7; 11 bases agree with TRBD2. The CDR3 has 15 residues. Germline CDR1 and CDR2: KGHSH and LQKENI. V lost 4 bases and J lost 4; bases outside the gene matches: 6. Together with reference TRBV18 and TRBJ2-7, the CDR3 gives the full variable domain: NAGVMQNPRHLVRRRGQEARLRCSPMKGHSHVYWYRQLPEEGLKFMVYLQKENIIDESGMPKERFSAEFPKEGPSILRIQQVVRGDSAAYFCASSLTSGTNYEQYFGPGTRLTVT.

This chain joins TRBV21-1 and TRBJ1-2; the table assigns TRBD1, which was not confirmed against the DNA. TRBV21-1 is designated a pseudogene. There are 15 residues in the CDR3. The CDR3 is CARKTTGSRSNGYTF. CDR3 nucleotides: TGTGCCAGGAAAACTACAGGGAGTCGGAGTAATGGCTACACCTTC.

The V gene is TRBV27, the J gene TRBJ1-2; a weak D match, TRBD1 (6 bases). V was shortened by 2 bases and J by 8 bases, with 15 bases between the two germline ends. Looked up from germline, CDR1 is MNHEY and CDR2 is SMNVEV (reference sequence). This CDR3 comprises 14 residues. CDR3 amino acids: CASSLGTGLGGYTF. CDR3 sequence (DNA): TGTGCCAGCAGTTTAGGAACAGGGTTGGGAGGCTACACCTTC.

The chain joins TRBV7-9 to TRBJ1-4; no firm D call. The CDR3 runs 15 residues. Germline CDR1 SEHNR, CDR2 FQNEAQ (reference sequence). The V gene lost 1 base and the J gene lost 5 bases, with 11 bases spanning the gap. CDR3 DNA: TGTGCCAGCAGCTTAGATCCAGATCCAAATGAAAAACTGTTTTTT. Translated: CASSLDPDPNEKLFF. The whole variable domain, filled in from reference TRBV7-9 and TRBJ1-4, reads DTGVSQNPRHKITKRGQNVTFRCDPISEHNRLYWYRQTLGQGPEFLTYFQNEAQLEKSRLLSDRFSAERPKGSFSTLEIQRTEQGDSAMYLCASSLDPDPNEKLFFGSGTQLSVL.

The genes are TRBV11-3 and TRBJ1-1, with 7 positions matching TRBD1. CDR3 size: 13 residues. Germline V gene data show CDR1 as SGHNT and CDR2 as YENEEA. With 2 bases clipped from V and 3 bases from J, the junction kept 0 bases outside the gene matches. The DNA of the CDR3 is TGTGCCAGCAGCTTACAGGGGGACACTGAAGCTTTCTTT. Translating gives CASSLQGDTEAFF.

The chain links TRBV5-5 to TRBJ1-6; 10 nucleotides align to TRBD1. The germline V gene has CDR1 SGHKS and CDR2 YYEKEE (reference sequence). The CDR3 is 18 residues long. V shed 2 bases and J 0 bases; nucleotides not matched to a gene: 5. The CDR3 region is CASSLGQGDSSYNSPLHF. The CDR3 nucleotides are TGTGCCAGCAGCTTAGGACAGGGGGATAGCTCCTATAATTCACCCCTCCACTTT. Combining the CDR3 with reference TRBV5-5 and TRBJ1-6 gives the whole variable domain DAGVTQSPTHLIKTRGQQVTLRCSPISGHKSVSWYQQVLGQGPQFIFQYYEKEERGRGNFPDRFSARQFPNYSSELNVNALLLGDSALYLCASSLGQGDSSYNSPLHFGNGTRLTVT.